The entry that follows covers one T cell receptor beta chain sequence. The target antigen is unknown. Within the sample, other DNA sequences also encode this same CDR3. Germline assignment: CDR1 MNHEY and CDR2 SVGAGI. V lost 2 bases and J 6 bases, leaving 2 bases between the germline ends. There are 11 residues in the CDR3. This sample was included in a study of shared clonotypes between healthy human individuals. Whole-study findings and limits: The study sampled only blood, and tissue repertoires likely differ. The generation probabilities recorded for non-shared clonotypes fell below those of clonotypes shared by all four donors.

Donors, healthy HIV-negative adults, lacked recent acute infections or vaccinations. The material for each subset, its genomic DNA, was split evenly across several immunoSEQ plates. Only in-frame clones appear in the TCRdb table, and some are missing; sequencing was by immunoSEQ multiplex PCR. The profile shows over a million clones, roughly 95% of them singletons. Sequencing used naive CD4+ T cells sorted from blood. Subset: CD45RA+ positively selected. The chain links TRBV6-5 to TRBJ2-1; D is ambiguous. This TCR came from a man aged 25 to 40 in good health. The CDR3 nucleotides are TGTGCCAGCAGTTACCTCAATGAGCAGTTCTTC. Protein product: CASSYLNEQFF.